One T cell receptor (beta chain) is described in this entry. This record belongs to a study of T cell changes during pregnancy in multiple sclerosis. Germline V gene sequence: CDR1 GTSNPN, CDR2 SVGIG (reference sequence). With V trimmed by 4 bases and J by 7 bases, 9 bases remained unmatched. CDR3 length: 15 residues. Method: immunoSEQ multiplex PCR; TCRdb's copy keeps in-frame clones and lacks some. This sample has roughly 80,000 clones, with 93% found just once. Material: peripheral blood, obtained in the second trimester of pregnancy. This sequence was found in a female donor with multiple sclerosis, enrolled in a pregnancy study. This chain uses TRBV30 with TRBJ2-2, with 10 positions matching TRBD2. DNA of the CDR3: TGTGCCTGGACTATTGCTAGCGGGAGAGTCGGGGAGCTGTTTTTT. Translated: CAWTIASGRVGELFF.